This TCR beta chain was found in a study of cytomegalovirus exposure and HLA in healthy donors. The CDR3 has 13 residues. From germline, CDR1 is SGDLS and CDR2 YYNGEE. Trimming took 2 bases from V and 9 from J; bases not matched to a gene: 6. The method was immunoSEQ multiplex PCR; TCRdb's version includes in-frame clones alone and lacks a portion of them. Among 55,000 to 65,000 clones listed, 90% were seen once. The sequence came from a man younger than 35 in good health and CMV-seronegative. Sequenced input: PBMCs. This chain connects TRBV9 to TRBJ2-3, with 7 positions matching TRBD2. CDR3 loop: CASSVLSGNTQYF. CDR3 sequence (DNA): TGTGCCAGCAGCGTCCTAAGCGGGAACACGCAGTATTTT. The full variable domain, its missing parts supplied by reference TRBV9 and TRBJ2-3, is DSGVTQTPKHLITATGQRVTLRCSPRSGDLSVYWYQQSLDQGLQFLIQYYNGEERAKGNILERFSAQQFPDLHSELNLSSLELGDSALYFCASSVLSGNTQYFGPGTRLTVL.